This record concerns one T cell receptor beta chain sequence. Its antigen is undetermined. This record belongs to a study of T-cell reconstitution after alpha-beta-depleted transplantation in children. The study's findings and limits: Some patients' high day-60 TCRbeta diversity was attributed to recipient cells surviving conditioning.

Looked up from germline, CDR1 is SGHRS and CDR2 is YFSETQ. V lost 1 base and J lost 0, with 10 bases in between. The CDR3 consists of 15 residues. This sample's TCRbeta library carried unique molecular identifier barcodes. Using its own MiXCR run on the PCR reads, TCRdb lists one record per CDR3 protein. The sample contains roughly 120,000 distinct CDR3 sequences, under 30% of which appear only once. The rearrangement uses TRBV5-1 and TRBJ2-5, with no clear D. The sequence was obtained from a male patient aged 2-15 years who had a stem cell transplant for chronic granulomatous disease, so the T cells may come from the graft donor. The source was PBMCs, mostly from graft donor cells, collected 180 days after TCRalphabeta/CD19-depleted stem cell transplant. The CDR3 region is CASSLYLQDQETQYF. CDR3 in DNA: TGCGCCAGCAGCTTGTATCTCCAGGACCAAGAGACCCAGTACTTC.